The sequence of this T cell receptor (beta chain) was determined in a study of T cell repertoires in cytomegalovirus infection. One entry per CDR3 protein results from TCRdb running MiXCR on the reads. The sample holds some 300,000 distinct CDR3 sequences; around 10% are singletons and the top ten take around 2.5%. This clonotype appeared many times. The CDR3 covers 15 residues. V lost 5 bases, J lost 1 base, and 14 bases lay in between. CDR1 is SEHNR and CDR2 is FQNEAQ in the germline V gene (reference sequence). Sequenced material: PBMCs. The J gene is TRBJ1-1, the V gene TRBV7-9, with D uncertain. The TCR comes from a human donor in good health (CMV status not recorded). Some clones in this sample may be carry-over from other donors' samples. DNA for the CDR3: TGTGCCAGCAGCGGGAGGGCCTGGGGGAACACTGAAGCTTTCTTT. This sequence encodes CASSGRAWGNTEAFF.